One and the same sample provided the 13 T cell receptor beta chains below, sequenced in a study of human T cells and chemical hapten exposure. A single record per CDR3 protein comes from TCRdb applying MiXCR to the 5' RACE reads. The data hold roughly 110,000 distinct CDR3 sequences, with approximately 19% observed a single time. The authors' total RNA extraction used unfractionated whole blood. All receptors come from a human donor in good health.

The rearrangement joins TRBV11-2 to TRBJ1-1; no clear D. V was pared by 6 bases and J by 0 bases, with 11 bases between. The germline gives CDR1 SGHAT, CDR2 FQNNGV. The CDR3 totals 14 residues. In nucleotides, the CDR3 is TGTGCCAGCAGTCGATGGACGGTGAACACTGAAGCTTTCTTT. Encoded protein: CASSRWTVNTEAFF.

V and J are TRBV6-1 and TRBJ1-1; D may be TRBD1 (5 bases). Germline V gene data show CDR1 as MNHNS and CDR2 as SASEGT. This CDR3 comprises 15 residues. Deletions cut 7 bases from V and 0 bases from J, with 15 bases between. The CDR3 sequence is CASIRVTALNTEAFF. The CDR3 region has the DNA TGTGCCAGCATAAGGGTGACAGCCCTGAACACTGAAGCTTTCTTT.

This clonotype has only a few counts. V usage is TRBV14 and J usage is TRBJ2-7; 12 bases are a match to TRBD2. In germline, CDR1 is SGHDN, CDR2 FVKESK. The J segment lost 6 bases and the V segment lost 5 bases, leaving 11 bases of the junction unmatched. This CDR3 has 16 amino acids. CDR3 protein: CASSDFSTSGRSEQYF. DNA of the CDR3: TGTGCCAGCAGCGACTTTTCGACTAGCGGGAGAAGCGAGCAGTACTTC.

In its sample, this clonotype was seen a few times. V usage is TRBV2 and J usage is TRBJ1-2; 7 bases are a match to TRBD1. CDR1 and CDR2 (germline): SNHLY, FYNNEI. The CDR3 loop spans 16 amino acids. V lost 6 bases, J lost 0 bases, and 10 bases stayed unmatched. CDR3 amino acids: CASRSGQPITNYGYTF. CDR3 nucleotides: TGTGCCAGCAGATCGGGACAGCCTATCACTAACTATGGCTACACCTTC.

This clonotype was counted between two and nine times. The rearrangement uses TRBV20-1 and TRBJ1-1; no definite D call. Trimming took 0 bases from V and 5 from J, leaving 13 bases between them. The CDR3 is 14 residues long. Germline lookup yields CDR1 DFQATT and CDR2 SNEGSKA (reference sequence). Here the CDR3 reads CSARDPDLRTEAFF. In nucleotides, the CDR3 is TGCAGTGCTAGAGATCCGGATTTGAGAACTGAAGCTTTCTTT.

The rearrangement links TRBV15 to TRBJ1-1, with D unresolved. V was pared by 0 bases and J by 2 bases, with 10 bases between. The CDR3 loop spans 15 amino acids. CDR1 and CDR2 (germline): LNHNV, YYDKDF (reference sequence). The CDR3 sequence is CATSRDPGANTEAFF. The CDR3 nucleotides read TGTGCCACCAGCAGAGATCCGGGTGCCAACACTGAAGCTTTCTTT.

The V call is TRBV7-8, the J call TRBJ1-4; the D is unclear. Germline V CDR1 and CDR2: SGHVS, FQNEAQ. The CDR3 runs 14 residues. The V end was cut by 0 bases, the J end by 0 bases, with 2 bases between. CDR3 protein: CASSLAATNEKLFF. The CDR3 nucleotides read TGTGCCAGCAGCTTAGCTGCAACTAATGAAAAACTGTTTTTT. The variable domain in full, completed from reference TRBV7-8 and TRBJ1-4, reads GAGVSQSPRYKVAKRGQDVALRCDPISGHVSLFWYQQALGQGPEFLTYFQNEAQLDKSGLPSDRFFAERPEGSVSTLKIQRTQQEDSAVYLCASSLAATNEKLFFGSGTQLSVL.

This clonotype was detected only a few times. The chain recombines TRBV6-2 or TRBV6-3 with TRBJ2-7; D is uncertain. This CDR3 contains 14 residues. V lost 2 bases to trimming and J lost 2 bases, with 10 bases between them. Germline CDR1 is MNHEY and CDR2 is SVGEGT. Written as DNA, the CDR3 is TGTGCCAGCAGTTACCTATCGGCCGCCTACGAGCAGTACTTC. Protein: CASSYLSAAYEQYF.

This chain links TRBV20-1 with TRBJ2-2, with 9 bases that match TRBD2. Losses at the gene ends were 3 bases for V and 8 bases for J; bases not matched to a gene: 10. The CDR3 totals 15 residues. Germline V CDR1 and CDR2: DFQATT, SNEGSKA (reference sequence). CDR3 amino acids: CSARGSGSDGGELFF. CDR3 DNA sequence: TGCAGTGCTAGGGGTAGCGGGAGTGATGGAGGGGAGCTGTTTTTT.

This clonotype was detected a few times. In DNA form, the CDR3 reads TGCGCCAGCAGCCAAGCGCAGGGGAACTATGGCTACACCTTC. As protein: CASSQAQGNYGYTF. The chain is built from TRBV4-1 and TRBJ1-2; D may be TRBD1 (6 bases). V was pared by 1 base and J by 2 bases, with 8 bases between. This CDR3 region has 14 residues. The germline CDR1 and CDR2 sequences are MGHRA and YSYEKL.

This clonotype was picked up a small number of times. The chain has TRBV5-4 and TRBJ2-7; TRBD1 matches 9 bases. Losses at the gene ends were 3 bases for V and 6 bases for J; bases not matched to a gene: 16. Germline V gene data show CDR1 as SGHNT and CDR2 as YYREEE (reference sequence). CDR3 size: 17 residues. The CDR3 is CASSSTLGQGSSGEQYF. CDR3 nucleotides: TGTGCCAGCAGCTCGACCCTGGGACAGGGAAGTTCGGGCGAGCAGTACTTC.

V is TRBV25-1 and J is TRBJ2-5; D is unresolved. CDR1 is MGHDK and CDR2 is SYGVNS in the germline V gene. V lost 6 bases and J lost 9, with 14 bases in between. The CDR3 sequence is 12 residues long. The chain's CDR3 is CASSDGPKAQYF. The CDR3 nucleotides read TGTGCCAGCAGCGACGGGCCCAAGGCCCAGTACTTC.

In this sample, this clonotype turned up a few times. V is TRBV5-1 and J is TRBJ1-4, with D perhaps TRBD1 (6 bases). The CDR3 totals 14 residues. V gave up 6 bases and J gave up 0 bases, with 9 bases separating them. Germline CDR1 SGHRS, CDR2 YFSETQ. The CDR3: CASTGGATNEKLFF. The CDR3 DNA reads TGCGCCAGCACGGGGGGCGCAACTAATGAAAAACTGTTTTTT.